This T cell receptor (beta chain) appears in the sequencing data of a study of T cells in Graves' hyperthyroidism and ophthalmopathy. There are many counts of this clonotype. The CDR3 is 14 residues long. Germline V CDR1 and CDR2: SGHAT, FQNNGV. V lost 7 bases to trimming and J lost 4 bases; unmatched junction nucleotides: 7. Authors of the study amplified TCR beta CDR3 regions from RNA transcripts. Carried out on the TCR CDR3, a first-round RT-PCR used the HTBI primer set. TCRdb re-called the multiplex PCR reads through MiXCR, storing one row per CDR3 protein. The sample yields some 580,000 distinct CDR3 sequences, more than 15% seen once.

V is TRBV11-2 and J is TRBJ2-1, with 7 nucleotides matching TRBD2. The receptor was derived from a woman aged 40 to 50 with Graves' ophthalmopathy. The sequencing sample was made of blood. CDR3 sequence reads: CASTPGGSYNEQFF. The CDR3 nucleotides are TGTGCCAGCACCCCGGGAGGATCGTACAATGAGCAGTTCTTC.